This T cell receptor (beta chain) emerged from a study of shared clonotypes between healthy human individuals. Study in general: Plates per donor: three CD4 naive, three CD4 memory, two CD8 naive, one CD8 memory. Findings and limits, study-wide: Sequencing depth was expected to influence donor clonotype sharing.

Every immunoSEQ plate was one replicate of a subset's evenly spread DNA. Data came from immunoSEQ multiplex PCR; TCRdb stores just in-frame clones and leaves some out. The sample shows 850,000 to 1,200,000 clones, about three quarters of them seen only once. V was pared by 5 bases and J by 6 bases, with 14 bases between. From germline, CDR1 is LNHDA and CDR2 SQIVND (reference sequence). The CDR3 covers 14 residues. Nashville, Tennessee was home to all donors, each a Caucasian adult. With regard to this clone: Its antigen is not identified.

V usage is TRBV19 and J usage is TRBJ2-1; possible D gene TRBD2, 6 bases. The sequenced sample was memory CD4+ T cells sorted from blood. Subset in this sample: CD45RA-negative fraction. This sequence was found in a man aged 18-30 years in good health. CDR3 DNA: TGTGCCAGTAGTCGGGAGAAGGCATCCAATGAGCAGTTCTTC. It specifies CASSREKASNEQFF.